This T cell receptor beta chain originates from a study of shared clonotypes between healthy human individuals (dated by TCRdb to the early 2020s). Study-wide context: The cohort included a few men and a couple of women between 18 and 49 years of age. Each donor's leukapheresis produced roughly between roughly 0.85 and 10 billion PBMCs. To increase sequencing depth and limit assay-specific biases, TCR repertoire library preparation and sequencing were carried out by different laboratories using diverse techniques. Blood TCR repertoires of roughly 5 healthy adults were deeply sequenced to estimate repertoire size and the extent of clonotype sharing between individuals. For each donor, three plates each were used for CD4 naive and CD4 memory, two plates were used for CD8 naive, and one plate was used for CD8 memory.

Healthy HIV-negative adults with no recently reported acute infections or vaccinations were included as donors. All donors were Caucasian adults living in Nashville, Tennessee, USA. CD4+ T cells were enriched through magnetic negative selection, after which naive cells were positively selected on CD45RA and the remaining negative fraction served as the memory subset. Blood was collected by leukapheresis, and PBMCs were isolated by Ficoll-Histopaque density gradient centrifugation and then cryopreserved in liquid nitrogen vapor phase. Analytical flow cytometry was used to check the purity and quantity of each magnetically sorted T cell population. Genomic DNA was isolated from each sorted fraction and quantified by UV absorbance on a Nanodrop 2000c. Turning to this clone: There is no known antigen for this receptor. No base quality information exists; no much larger clone differs at one position.

Results and caveats for the whole study, not just this receptor: Naive subsets generally had larger estimated clonotype richness than memory subsets. Pairwise subsampling led to the expectation that sequencing depth would affect the degree of clonotype sharing among donors. Sampling was restricted to blood, and TCR repertoires in tissues likely differ from the TCR repertoires found in blood. Higher generation probabilities were observed for clonotypes shared by all four sorted-subset donors than for non-shared clonotypes. Because the study included only a small number of donors, the genetic and exposure-history diversity represented was limited. Rarefaction of sorted-subset datasets indicated incomplete sequencing despite the large sequencing depth. About 4.5% of naive CD4, 3.5% of naive CD8, 2% to 2.5% of memory CD4, and 0.4% of memory CD8 clonotypes were shared across a handful of donors.

Using the deep immunoSEQ assay, multiplex PCR amplified TCR CDR3 regions from genomic DNA. Extracted genomic DNA from each cell subset was spread evenly across all wells of several immunoSEQ 96-well plates, with each plate serving as a replicate. For sorted subsets, each replicate PCR was loaded with roughly 190 ng genomic DNA, equivalent to some 31,000 T cell genomes. Purified libraries were measured with a Qubit 3.0 fluorometer, size-checked on a Bioanalyzer 2100, and measured again with the KAPA Library Quantification kit. Every immunoSEQ 96-well plate was sequenced on a dedicated single-read 150-cycle Illumina NextSeq 550 flow cell. The study's own analysis went as follows. Because the immunoSEQ output included only junctional sequences and no quality scores, the filtering could not be the same as the filtering used for full-length reads. Sequences were annotated with PyIR, a Python wrapper for IgBLAST v1.9, using IMGT germline references to assign V/J genes and CDR3. Reads were removed for weak V/J assignments (E-value above 1e-6), missing CDR3, stop codons, out-of-frame junctions, or ambiguous translated residues. V3J clonotypes were defined by identical inferred V gene, J gene, and CDR3 amino acid sequence. The percentage overlap between two repertoires was calculated by dividing the number of shared unique clonotypes by the size of the smaller repertoire. Three approaches were used to assess repertoire richness: RTK rarefaction, the Chao1 estimator, and Recon v2.1 estimates of unobserved clonotypes. Generation probabilities were computed with OLGA for all TCRbeta clonotypes obtained by the gDNA method from a handful of donors. TCRdb carries this immuneACCESS record with in-frame sequences only. Its versions omit some clonotypes, under half of them owing to an unresolved V gene in the studies checked, with the rest unexplained. The DNA was the basis for D and trimming; V, J and clone size are from that table. The sample yields millions of clones; more than 80% were counted once. The ten largest make up 0.39% of the sample.

The CDR3, cysteine through phenylalanine, is 16 amino acids long. Only the CDR3 DNA is retained, 48 bases long and in frame from the first base. Reading the germline V gene (reference sequence) gives CDR1 SEHNR and CDR2 FQNEAQ. V and J are truncated by 2 bases and 0 bases respectively, leaving an intervening sequence of 11 bases. Sequencing was carried out using naive CD4+ T cells from PBMCs. According to the study, the label for this sample's cell subset or site signals: CD45RA+ positively selected. Here the chain combines TRBV7-9 and TRBJ1-3; the D gene assignment is ambiguous. This clonotype originated in a man in his late teens or twenties in good health. Some clones in this sample may be carry-over from other donors' samples. The nucleotides are TGTGCCAGCAGCTTATGGGCGTCGAGCTCTGGAAACACCATATATTTT. It encodes CASSLWASSSGNTIYF.